The present T cell receptor beta chain was sequenced within a study of blood T cell repertoires in COVID-19. Study details: PBMCs, B-cell-depleted T cells, or T cells provided the cDNA or gDNA that made up the material.

Method: immunoSEQ multiplex PCR; TCRdb's copy keeps in-frame clones and lacks some. The table lists nearly 95,000 clones, more than 75% of them singletons. Trimming took 5 bases from V and 2 from J, leaving 15 bases between them. This CDR3 has 15 residues. Germline V gene lookup returns CDR1 SEHNR and CDR2 FQNEAQ (reference sequence). This chain uses TRBV7-9 with TRBJ1-2, with D uncertain. This clonotype was obtained from a human donor with acute or convalescent COVID-19. The donor label of this sample is uncertain. Input material: peripheral blood. The CDR3 sequence is CASSPLYSENYGYTF. CDR3 nucleotide sequence: TGTGCCAGCAGCCCCCTTTACTCGGAGAACTATGGCTACACCTTC. The entire variable domain, with the rest obtained from reference TRBV7-9 and TRBJ1-2, is as follows: DTGVSQNPRHKITKRGQNVTFRCDPISEHNRLYWYRQTLGQGPEFLTYFQNEAQLEKSRLLSDRFSAERPKGSFSTLEIQRTEQGDSAMYLCASSPLYSENYGYTFGSGTRLTVV.